Below are 12 T cell receptor beta chains sequenced from a single sample in a study of T cells in Graves' hyperthyroidism and ophthalmopathy. The investigators amplified TCR beta CDR3 regions from RNA transcripts. TCR CDR3 underwent first-round RT-PCR with the HTBI primer set. TCRdb reanalysed the multiplex PCR reads using MiXCR and keeps one entry per CDR3 protein. The top ten clones hold about 37% of a sample with a few hundred thousand distinct CDR3 sequences, around 15% of them seen once. Source material: blood. Receptors originate from a woman aged 40 to 55 with Graves' ophthalmopathy.

There are many counts of this clonotype. The rearrangement uses TRBV18 and TRBJ2-7; 7 nucleotides line up with TRBD1. The CDR3 runs 14 residues. With 8 bases clipped from V and 1 base from J, the junction kept 8 bases outside the gene matches. CDR1 is KGHSH and CDR2 is LQKENI in the germline V gene. In DNA, the CDR3 is TGTGCCAGCAGCCCTAGGGACAGTTCCTACGAGCAGTACTTC. It yields the protein CASSPRDSSYEQYF.

With regard to this clonotype: A much bigger clone sits one base away, suggesting this may be a read error. The conserved phenylalanine or tryptophan is not found at the CDR3 terminus, so this likely reflects a read error. The rearrangement uses TRBV7-9 and TRBJ1-1; tentative D call: TRBD1 (5 bases). CDR3 length: 16 residues. Germline loops: CDR1 SEHNR, CDR2 FQNEAQ (reference sequence). The V gene lost 2 bases and the J gene lost 1 base, with 14 bases spanning the gap. CDR3 coding DNA: TGTGCCAGCAGCTTACCTCGGGACGGGAAGAACACTGAAGCTTTCCTT. Its translation is CASSLPRDGKNTEAFL.

This sequence joins TRBV4-1 and TRBJ2-7; no firm D call. Trimming left V 0 bases short and J 5 bases short, with 14 bases between. Per germline, CDR1 MGHRA and CDR2 YSYEKL. The CDR3 runs 15 residues. The CDR3 reads CASSQEAHLLDEQYF. Here the CDR3 DNA reads TGCGCCAGCAGCCAAGAAGCCCATTTGCTCGACGAGCAGTACTTC.

V is TRBV2 and J is TRBJ2-1; D unresolved. V shed 2 bases and J shed 7 bases, with 15 bases lying between them. Germline CDR1 SNHLY, CDR2 FYNNEI. This CDR3 region has 15 residues. The CDR3 nucleotides are TGTGCCAGCAGTGAATTCCAGAGTTCGTCTAATGAGCAGTTCTTC. This encodes CASSEFQSSSNEQFF.

This clonotype appeared many times. The chain combines TRBV28 with TRBJ1-6; 9 bases fit TRBD1. Losses at the gene ends were 4 bases for V and 9 bases for J; bases not matched to a gene: 10. The CDR3 length is 16 residues. Per germline, CDR1 MDHEN and CDR2 SYDVKM. CDR3 DNA: TGTGCCAGCAGTTCCCCGCCGGGACAGGGAGTTTCACCCCTCCACTTT. The encoded protein is CASSSPPGQGVSPLHF.

This clonotype was counted many times. The chain combines TRBV11-2 with TRBJ1-1; no clear D. Germline V gene data show CDR1 as SGHAT and CDR2 as FQNNGV. The CDR3 totals 14 residues. Trimming left V 5 bases short and J 4 bases short, with 14 bases between. As DNA, the CDR3 is TGTGCCAGCAGCCTATCCGCACAAATCACTGAAGCTTTCTTT. It codes for CASSLSAQITEAFF.

In this sample, this clonotype turned up a few times. This chain uses TRBV10-3 with TRBJ1-3, with D possibly TRBD1 on 6 matching bases. This CDR3 spans 14 amino acids. Looked up from germline, CDR1 is ENHRY and CDR2 is SYGVKD. With 4 bases removed from V and 1 base from J, the gap between germline ends came to 8 bases. CDR3 region: CAISGGQSGNTIYF. CDR3 coding DNA: TGTGCCATCAGTGGGGGGCAGTCTGGAAACACCATATATTTT.

This clonotype has a handful of counts. The chain recombines TRBV6-4 with TRBJ1-5, with 9 bases matching TRBD1. V was clipped by 5 bases and J by 2 bases; unmatched bases: 10. Germline V gives CDR1 MRHNA, CDR2 SNTAGT. The CDR3 is 17 amino acids. This CDR3 reads CASSRGTGFGGNQPQHF. CDR3 nucleotides: TGTGCCAGCAGTCGCGGGACAGGGTTTGGAGGCAATCAGCCCCAGCATTTT.

The chain links TRBV30 to TRBJ2-5, with TRBD1 matching 8 bases. The CDR3 covers 13 residues. V lost 5 bases, J lost 5 bases, and 7 bases stayed unmatched. Germline CDR1 reads GTSNPN; CDR2 reads SVGIG (reference sequence). The CDR3 loop reads CAWQRQGLETQYF. CDR3 in DNA: TGTGCCTGGCAAAGACAGGGGTTGGAGACCCAGTACTTC. The variable domain in full, with the rest retrieved from reference TRBV30 and TRBJ2-5, is SQTIHQWPATLVQPVGSPLSLECTVEGTSNPNLYWYRQAAGRGLQLLFYSVGIGQISSEVPQNLSASRPQDRQFILSSKKLLLSDSGFYLCAWQRQGLETQYFGPGTRLLVL.

The V and J genes are TRBV7-9 and TRBJ1-2; TRBD1 aligns across 9 bases. The CDR3 is made up of 14 amino acids. Germline trimming cut 5 bases from V and 5 bases from J; bases unmatched to any gene: 6. The V gene's germline CDR1 is SEHNR and CDR2 FQNEAQ (reference sequence). CDR3 sequence (DNA): TGTGCCAGCAGCAAACAGGGGGCAGCGTATGGCTACACCTTC. Its protein product is CASSKQGAAYGYTF.

This clonotype has only a few counts. Here the CDR3 reads CASRLPLMAGGPYEQYF. The DNA for the CDR3 is TGTGCCAGCAGGCTCCCCCTGATGGCGGGAGGCCCCTACGAGCAGTACTTC. The rearrangement uses TRBV11-2 and TRBJ2-7; 8 bases match TRBD2. Germline CDR1 and CDR2: SGHAT and FQNNGV. CDR3 length: 17 amino acids. V shed 6 bases, J shed 2 bases, and the junction held 15 bases outside the gene matches. Filled out from reference TRBV11-2 and TRBJ2-7, the complete variable domain reads EAGVAQSPRYKIIEKRQSVAFWCNPISGHATLYWYQQILGQGPKLLIQFQNNGVVDDSQLPKDRFSAERLKGVDSTLKIQPAKLEDSAVYLCASRLPLMAGGPYEQYFGPGTRLTVT.

This clonotype was detected many times. The DNA for the CDR3 is TGCGCCAGCAGCTTCGGTGGGGGACCGACCCGCTACGAGCAGTACTTC. Translation gives CASSFGGGPTRYEQYF. The chain links TRBV5-1 to TRBJ2-7; perhaps D is TRBD1 or TRBD2 (5 bases each). This CDR3 comprises 16 residues. V was clipped by 2 bases and J by 3 bases, with 18 bases between them. CDR1 and CDR2 from the germline V gene are SGHRS and YFSETQ.